The T cell receptor (beta chain) described here comes from a study of blood T cell repertoires in COVID-19. Across the whole study: The samples span acute and convalescent COVID-19 from the United States, Italy and Spain. Sources were T cells, B-cell-depleted T cells, or PBMCs; the material itself was cDNA or gDNA.

CDR1 and CDR2 (germline): SGDLS, YYNGEE. V gave up 0 bases and J gave up 4 bases, with 14 bases separating them. The CDR3 spans 17 residues. Per the authors' pipeline: Estimation of nucleated cell counts was performed using reference gene primer amplification. Assay used: immunoSEQ multiplex PCR; TCRdb lists only in-frame clones, some missing. The V and J calls and clone size come from that table; D and trimming were worked out from the DNA. The sample gives just over 650,000 clones, 80% to 90% of which show up once; approximately 0.25% is in the top ten. The chain has TRBV9 and TRBJ2-6, with a weak D call TRBD2 (6 bases). The sequence was collected from a woman aged 18-30 years with acute or convalescent COVID-19. Sample: peripheral blood. DNA for the CDR3: TGTGCCAGCAGCGTAGGAGGCGGGGAAATAGGGGCCAACGTCCTGACTTTC. Translation gives CASSVGGGEIGANVLTF.